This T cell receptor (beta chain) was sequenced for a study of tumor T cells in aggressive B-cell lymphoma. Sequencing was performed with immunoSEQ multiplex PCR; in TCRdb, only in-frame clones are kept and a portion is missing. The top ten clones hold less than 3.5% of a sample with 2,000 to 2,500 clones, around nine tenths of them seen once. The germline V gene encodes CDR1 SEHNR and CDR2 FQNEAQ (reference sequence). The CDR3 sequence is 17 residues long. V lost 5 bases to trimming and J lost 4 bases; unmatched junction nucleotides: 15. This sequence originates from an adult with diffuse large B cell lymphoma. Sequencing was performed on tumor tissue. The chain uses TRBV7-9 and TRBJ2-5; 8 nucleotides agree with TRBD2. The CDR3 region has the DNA TGTGCCAGCAGCCCGGGACTAGGAGGCCCGATGCGAGAGACCCAGTACTTC. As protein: CASSPGLGGPMRETQYF.